This T cell receptor beta chain was identified in a study of CD8 T cells in ankylosing spondylitis. One entry per CDR3 protein results from TCRdb running MiXCR on the 5' RACE reads. The sample has around 130,000 distinct CDR3 sequences; more than 6.5% are singletons. This clonotype was counted many times. The sequencing input was blood, either unsorted or a sorted T cell fraction (not recorded which). This TCR was sampled from a male donor with ankylosing spondylitis or in good health (not recorded which).

This CDR3 reads CASSLAIRGLTGELFF. The CDR3 coding sequence is TGTGCCAGCAGTTTGGCTATCAGGGGTCTAACCGGGGAGCTGTTTTTT. The J gene is TRBJ2-2, the V gene TRBV28; a weak D match, TRBD1 (6 bases). This CDR3 is 16 amino acids long. V was cut by 3 bases and J by 5 bases, with 16 bases left in between. The germline gives CDR1 MDHEN, CDR2 SYDVKM.